The clone carrying this T cell receptor beta chain has a handful of counts. The target antigen is unknown. Libraries were prepared by immunoSEQ multiplex PCR; TCRdb keeps only in-frame clonotypes and omits some of them. Among more than 60,000 clones listed, roughly 73% were seen once. The entry originates in a study of OX40 agonist ivuxolimab in advanced cancers. Study summary: Patients receiving dose escalation had hepatocellular carcinoma, melanoma, renal cell or head and neck cancer. Under the entry rules, prior anti-PD-1, anti-PD-L1 or anti-CTLA-4 therapy was allowed, and 35% to 40% had some.

The CDR3 runs to 15 residues. Per germline, CDR1 PRHDT and CDR2 FYEKMQ (reference sequence). V shed 5 bases and J shed 0 bases, with 14 bases lying between them. Study findings and constraints: Clones of CD4+ and CD8+ blood T cells grew by week 6 at doses of 0.1 to 3.0 mg/kg.

This TCR came from an adult with an advanced solid tumor such as melanoma, head and neck, liver or kidney cancer. This specimen was CD4+ or CD8+ T cells sorted from blood, taken in a trial of the OX40 agonist ivuxolimab. The chain joins TRBV13 to TRBJ2-7; D possibly corresponds to TRBD1 (6 bases). The CDR3 coding sequence is TGTGCCAGCAGCGGGCCCGGGACACCCTCCTACGAGCAGTACTTC. Translation gives CASSGPGTPSYEQYF.